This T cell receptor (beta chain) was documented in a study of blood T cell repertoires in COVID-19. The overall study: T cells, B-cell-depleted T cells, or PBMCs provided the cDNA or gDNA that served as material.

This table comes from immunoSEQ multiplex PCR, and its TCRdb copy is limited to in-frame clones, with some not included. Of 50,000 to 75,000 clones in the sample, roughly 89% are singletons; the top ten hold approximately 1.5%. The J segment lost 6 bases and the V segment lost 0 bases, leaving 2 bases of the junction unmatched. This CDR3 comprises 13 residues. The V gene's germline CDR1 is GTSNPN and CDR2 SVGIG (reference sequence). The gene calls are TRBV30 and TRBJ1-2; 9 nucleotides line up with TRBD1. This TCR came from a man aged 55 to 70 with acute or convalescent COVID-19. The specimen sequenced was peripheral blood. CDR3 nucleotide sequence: TGTGCCTGGAGTGTGGGACAGGGCAATGGCTACACCTTC. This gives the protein CAWSVGQGNGYTF.